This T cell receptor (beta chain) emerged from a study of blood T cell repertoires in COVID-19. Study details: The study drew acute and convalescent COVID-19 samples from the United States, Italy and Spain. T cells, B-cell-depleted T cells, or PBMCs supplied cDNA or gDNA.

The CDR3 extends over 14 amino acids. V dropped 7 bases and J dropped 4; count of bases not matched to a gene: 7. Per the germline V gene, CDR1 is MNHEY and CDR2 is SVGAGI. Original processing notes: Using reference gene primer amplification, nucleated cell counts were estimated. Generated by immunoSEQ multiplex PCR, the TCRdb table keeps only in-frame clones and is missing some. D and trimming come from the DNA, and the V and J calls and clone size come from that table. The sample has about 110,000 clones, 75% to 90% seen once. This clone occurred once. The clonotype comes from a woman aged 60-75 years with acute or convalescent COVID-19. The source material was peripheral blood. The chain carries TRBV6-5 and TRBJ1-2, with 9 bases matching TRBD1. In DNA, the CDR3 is TGTGCCAGCACGTCCTACAGGGGGCTCTATGGCTACACCTTC. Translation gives CASTSYRGLYGYTF.